This TCR beta chain was captured in a study of T-cell memory formation after mild COVID-19 (TCRdb year 2021). In the study overall: TCR sequence clusters from the two donors were largely donor specific. Two young, previously healthy adult volunteers made up the cohort, one male and one female. In two donors, T-cell clones that expanded and contracted after mild COVID-19 were tracked by sequencing TCRalpha and TCRbeta repertoires over time.

CDR3 length: 14 amino acids, cysteine to phenylalanine. The retained sequence is limited to the CDR3, 42 bases, with the frame set at the first base. At the junction V is shortened by 2 bases and J by 5 bases, with 12 bases in between. The CDR1 and CDR2 encoded by the germline V gene are SGHTA and FQGNSA. Ficoll-Paque density gradient centrifugation was used to isolate PBMCs. Sequencer: Illumina NovaSeq 6000. TCRalpha and TCRbeta cDNA libraries were constructed by 5'RACE with constant-segment primers, with sample barcodes and unique molecular identifiers being introduced. RNA was extracted from every sample with Trizol reagent. Libraries were amplified in two PCR steps, with a second sample barcode and Illumina TruSeq adapters added in the second step. Sequencing of the libraries was done on an Illumina NovaSeq, producing 2 x 150 bp paired-end reads. As for how the authors treated the data: Reads were demultiplexed and collapsed into UMI-guided consensus sequences with migec v1.2.7. With mixcr v2.1.11, UMI consensuses were aligned to TRA and TRB V and J templates and assembled into clonotypes. Clonotypes were classified as expanded or contracted when called significant by both edgeR and NoisET, with noise models trained on biological replicates. For edgeR calls, a false discovery rate-adjusted p below 0.01 and a log2 fold-change threshold of 1 were applied. PCA with hierarchical clustering of max-normalized trajectories of the 1000 most abundant clonotypes was used as exploratory dynamics analysis. Separately sequenced CD4+ and CD8+ repertoires were used to assign a CD4 or CD8 phenotype to each responding clone. Using fastp at Q25 and MiXCR, TCRdb reprocessed the public reads and kept productive beta chains. Each entry is one CDR3 protein sequence, shown with its most common DNA and genes. For this entry, the V and J calls and clone size follow TCRdb and not the study's own pipeline. Across this sample there are roughly 310,000 distinct CDR3 sequences, with 15% to 20% seen only once. Of the sample, approximately 23% is held by the ten largest clones.

Study-level results and caveats: The second-wave clones that peaked on day 37 were not confirmed to be SARS-CoV-2 specific. Contracting CD4+ clones turned up mainly in the CM and EM memory subsets, whereas EMRA was where CD8+ clones were enriched. Clones that contracted from day 15 to 85 showed balanced CD4/CD8 phenotypes, whereas a second wave of clones that expanded from day 15 to 37 leaned towards CD4+. The study covered only a couple of mild cases, and larger cohorts including severe cases with pre-infection samples were considered necessary. Some responding clones were detected in pre-infection memory, suggesting pre-existing cross-reactive memory T cells joined the SARS-CoV-2 response.

This clonotype came up a few times. Its specific antigen is unknown. No much larger clone exists at a distance of one base, and base qualities are not known. The receptor comes from a man younger than 30 who had mild COVID-19 (a few samples of this study predate the infection). The sample titles of this study are shuffled in the database, so cell type and time point are left out; the donor was told from shared clones. The V gene is TRBV7-2 and the J gene is TRBJ2-5; the D gene is perhaps TRBD2, from 5 matching bases. The sample consisted of PBMCs or a T cell subset sorted from them (not recorded which). In nucleotides, the sequence is TGTGCCAGCAGCTTAATCGCTAGCCGCGAGACCCAGTACTTC. Its translation is CASSLIASRETQYF.